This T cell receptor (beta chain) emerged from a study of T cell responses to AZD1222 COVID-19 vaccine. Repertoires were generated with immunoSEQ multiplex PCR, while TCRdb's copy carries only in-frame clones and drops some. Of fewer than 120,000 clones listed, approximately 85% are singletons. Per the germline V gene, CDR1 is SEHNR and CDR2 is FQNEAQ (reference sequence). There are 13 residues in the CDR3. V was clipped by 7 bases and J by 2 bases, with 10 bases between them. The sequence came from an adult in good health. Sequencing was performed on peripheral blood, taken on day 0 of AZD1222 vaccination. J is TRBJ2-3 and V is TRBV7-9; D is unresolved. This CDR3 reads CASNSGNTDTQYF. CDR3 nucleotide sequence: TGTGCCAGCAATAGTGGAAACACAGATACGCAGTATTTT.